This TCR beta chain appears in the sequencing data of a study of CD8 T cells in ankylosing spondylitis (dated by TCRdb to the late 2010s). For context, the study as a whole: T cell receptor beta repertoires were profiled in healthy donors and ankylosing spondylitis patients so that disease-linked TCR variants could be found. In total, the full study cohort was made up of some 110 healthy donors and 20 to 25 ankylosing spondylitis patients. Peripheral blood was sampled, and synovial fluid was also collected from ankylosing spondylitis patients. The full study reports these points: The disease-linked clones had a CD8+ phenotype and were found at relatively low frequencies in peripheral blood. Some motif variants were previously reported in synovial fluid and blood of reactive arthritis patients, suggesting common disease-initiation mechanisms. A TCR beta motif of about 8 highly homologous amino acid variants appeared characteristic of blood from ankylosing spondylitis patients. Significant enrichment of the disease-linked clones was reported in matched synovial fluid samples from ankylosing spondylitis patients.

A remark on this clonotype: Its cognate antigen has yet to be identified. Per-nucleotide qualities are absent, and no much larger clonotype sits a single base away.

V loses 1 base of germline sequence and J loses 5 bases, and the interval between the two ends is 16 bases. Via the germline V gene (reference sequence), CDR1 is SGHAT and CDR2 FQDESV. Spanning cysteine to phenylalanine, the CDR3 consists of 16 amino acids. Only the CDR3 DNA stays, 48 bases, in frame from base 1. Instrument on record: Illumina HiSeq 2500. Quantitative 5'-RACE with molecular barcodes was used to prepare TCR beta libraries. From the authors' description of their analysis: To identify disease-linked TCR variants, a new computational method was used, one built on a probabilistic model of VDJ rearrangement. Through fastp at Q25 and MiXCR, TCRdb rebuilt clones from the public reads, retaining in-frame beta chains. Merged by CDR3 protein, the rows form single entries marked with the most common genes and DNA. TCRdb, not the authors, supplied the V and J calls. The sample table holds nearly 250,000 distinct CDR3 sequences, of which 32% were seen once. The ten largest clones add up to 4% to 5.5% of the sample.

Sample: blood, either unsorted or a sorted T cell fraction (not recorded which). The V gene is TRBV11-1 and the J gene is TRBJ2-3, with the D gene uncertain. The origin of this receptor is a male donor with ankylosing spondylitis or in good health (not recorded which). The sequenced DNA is TGTGCCAGCAGCTTAGGAAGCTCACGGTGGGAAGATACGCAGTATTTT. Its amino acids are CASSLGSSRWEDTQYF. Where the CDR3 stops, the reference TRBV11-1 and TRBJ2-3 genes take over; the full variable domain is EAEVAQSPRYKITEKSQAVAFWCDPISGHATLYWYRQILGQGPELLVQFQDESVVDDSQLPKDRFSAERLKGVDSTLKIQPAELGDSAMYLCASSLGSSRWEDTQYFGPGTRLTVL.